The 15 T cell receptor beta chains below come from one sample, sequenced in a study of regulatory T cells in long-lasting Graves disease. To make TCR beta libraries, researchers used iRepertoire HTBI primers and Arm-PCR of CDR3 regions. TCRdb re-derived calls from the multiplex PCR reads in MiXCR, one entry per CDR3 protein. Seen here are 530,000 or so distinct CDR3 sequences, about 13% observed once, and the top ten hold roughly 9.7%. Specified time point: newly diagnosed GD, antithyroid drugs for less than 3 months. The TCR library used RNA extracted from PBMCs. These data also featured in a second study, about T cells in Graves' hyperthyroidism and ophthalmopathy.

The source material was peripheral blood mononuclear cells (PBMCs), sampled at new diagnosis, from a patient treated with antithyroid drugs. Source of these receptors: a man aged 30 to 45 with Graves disease.

This clonotype was seen at least ten times. V and J are TRBV12-3 or TRBV12-4 and TRBJ2-5; the D gene is possibly TRBD1 (5 bases). The CDR3 has 12 amino acids. V lost 4 bases to trimming and J lost 4 bases, with 7 bases between them. CDR3 protein: CASSSGSETQYF. The CDR3 nucleotides are TGTGCCAGCAGTTCAGGGTCAGAGACCCAGTACTTC.

Ten or more counts support this clonotype. The chain recombines TRBV6-1 with TRBJ2-7, with 9 bases aligning to TRBD1. The V gene's germline CDR1 is MNHNS and CDR2 SASEGT. The CDR3 is made up of 15 amino acids. V dropped 6 bases and J dropped 4; count of bases not matched to a gene: 10. CDR3 nucleotide sequence: TGTGCCAGCAGGCCTACAGGGGGCACGATATACGAGCAGTACTTC. It is translated as CASRPTGGTIYEQYF.

At least ten counts were recorded for this clonotype. The chain combines TRBV27 with TRBJ2-3, with D possibly called TRBD1 or TRBD2 (5 bases each). The length of the CDR3 is 17 residues. Per germline, CDR1 MNHEY and CDR2 SMNVEV (reference sequence). V lost 7 bases and J 0 bases, leaving 20 bases between the germline ends. This chain's CDR3 is CASKRQGRSGSTDTQYF. As DNA, the CDR3 is TGTGCCAGCAAACGTCAGGGAAGAAGCGGAAGCACAGATACGCAGTATTTT.

The V call is TRBV20-1, the J call TRBJ2-1, with 9 bases aligning to TRBD2. This CDR3 contains 15 residues. V lost 5 bases to trimming and J lost 0 bases; unmatched junction nucleotides: 5. From germline, CDR1 is DFQATT and CDR2 SNEGSKA (reference sequence). As DNA, the CDR3 is TGCAGTGCTCCCGCGGGGGGGGGCTCCTACAATGAGCAGTTCTTC. Amino acids: CSAPAGGGSYNEQFF.

With respect to this clonotype: One base away lies a much larger clone, so this may be a sequencing read error. CDR3: CASSLLAVRNIQYF. DNA for the CDR3: TGCGCCAGCAGCTTACTAGCGGTTCGGAACATTCAGTACTTC. The gene calls are TRBV5-1 and TRBJ2-4, with TRBD2 matching 8 bases. Trimming took 2 bases from V and 7 from J; bases not matched to a gene: 5. Germline assignment: CDR1 SGHRS and CDR2 YFSETQ. There are 14 residues in the CDR3.

Concerning this clonotype: A much bigger clone sits one base away, suggesting this may be a read error. The gene calls are TRBV6-1 and TRBJ2-7, with 7 bases identical to TRBD2. Per germline, CDR1 MNHNS and CDR2 SASEGT. CDR3 size: 15 residues. V dropped 8 bases and J dropped 0; count of bases not matched to a gene: 10. The CDR3 here is CASGPGTTSSYEQYF. For the CDR3, the DNA is TGTGCCAGCGGCCCCGGGACTACGAGCTCCTACGAGCAGTACTTC.

This clonotype was seen many times. This chain links TRBV5-1 with TRBJ2-7, with 8 positions matching TRBD2. The germline CDR1 and CDR2 sequences are SGHRS and YFSETQ. This CDR3 is built from 15 residues. Trimming took 4 bases from V and 6 from J; bases not matched to a gene: 12. This chain's CDR3 is CASSPRGSGKLEQYF. For the CDR3, the DNA is TGCGCCAGCAGCCCCCGGGGTAGCGGGAAACTCGAGCAGTACTTC.

This clonotype has a single count. The chain joins TRBV4-1 to TRBJ2-3; 7 bases are a match to TRBD2. V gave up 3 bases and J gave up 6 bases; unmatched junction bases: 9. The CDR3 sequence is 15 residues long. Germline CDR1 MGHRA, CDR2 YSYEKL. In DNA, the CDR3 is TGCGCCAGCAGCCAGGGGACTACTAAAGGGGATACGCAGTATTTT. This codes for CASSQGTTKGDTQYF.

V and J are TRBV6-1 and TRBJ1-5, with 7 bases identical to TRBD1. CDR1 and CDR2 (germline): MNHNS, SASEGT. This CDR3 spans 15 amino acids. J was trimmed by 10 bases and V by 0 bases; bases with no gene match: 9. The CDR3 nucleotides read TGTGCCAGCAGTGAAGCGACAGGGCCATGGGGACCCCAGCATTTT. This translates into CASSEATGPWGPQHF.

The sample holds a few counts of this clonotype. The chain links TRBV20-1 to TRBJ2-3; no reliable D call. The CDR3 is made up of 13 amino acids. The ends were cut back, 5 bases at V and 2 bases at J, with 11 bases in the middle. From germline, CDR1 is DFQATT and CDR2 SNEGSKA (reference sequence). CDR3 residues: CSAGRTATDTQYF. CDR3 DNA: TGCAGTGCTGGTCGGACGGCCACAGATACGCAGTATTTT.

This clonotype occurred many times. The chain employs TRBV27 and TRBJ1-2; 7 bases align to TRBD1. The CDR3 spans 14 residues. Per the germline V gene, CDR1 is MNHEY and CDR2 is SMNVEV (reference sequence). V trimming: 7 bases; J trimming: 8 bases; junction bases outside the gene matches: 13. DNA for the CDR3: TGTGCCAGCAACCCCTCACAGGGGTTTGGAGGCTACACCTTC. Translation gives CASNPSQGFGGYTF.

The chain couples TRBV6-9 to TRBJ1-1; 7 nucleotides agree with TRBD1. This CDR3 is 16 amino acids long. The trim removed 3 bases at V and 0 bases at J, leaving 7 bases unmatched. In germline, CDR1 is MNHGY, CDR2 SVAAGI. This CDR3 reads CASSYPGQAMNTEAFF. CDR3 nucleotide sequence: TGTGCCAGCAGTTACCCAGGACAGGCCATGAACACTGAAGCTTTCTTT.

Points on this clonotype: One base away lies a much larger clone, so this may be a sequencing read error. This chain connects TRBV20-1 to TRBJ2-7; D is ambiguous. Germline assignment: CDR1 DFQATT and CDR2 SNEGSKA (reference sequence). The CDR3 sequence is 11 residues long. V was clipped by 6 bases and J by 7 bases, with 13 bases between them. The CDR3 DNA sequence: TGCAGTGCCCATGCGTGGGATGAGCAGTACTTC. It codes for CSAHAWDEQYF.

This clonotype has more than one count but fewer than ten. The chain couples TRBV7-9 to TRBJ2-7; 9 bases line up with TRBD1. V lost 10 bases to trimming and J lost 6 bases; unmatched junction nucleotides: 16. This CDR3 is 15 amino acids long. The V gene's germline CDR1 is SEHNR and CDR2 FQNEAQ (reference sequence). The CDR3 sequence: CATRGPRTGDGEQYF. The DNA for the CDR3 is TGTGCCACCCGAGGTCCTAGGACAGGGGATGGCGAGCAGTACTTC.

This clonotype was seen repeatedly, ten times or more. V is TRBV6-2 or TRBV6-3 and J is TRBJ2-5; D unclear. Germline CDR1 is MNHEY and CDR2 is SVGEGT. V was clipped by 5 bases and J by 0 bases, with 1 base between them. The CDR3 loop spans 11 amino acids. DNA for the CDR3: TGTGCCAGCAGTGACCAAGAGACCCAGTACTTC. Protein: CASSDQETQYF.